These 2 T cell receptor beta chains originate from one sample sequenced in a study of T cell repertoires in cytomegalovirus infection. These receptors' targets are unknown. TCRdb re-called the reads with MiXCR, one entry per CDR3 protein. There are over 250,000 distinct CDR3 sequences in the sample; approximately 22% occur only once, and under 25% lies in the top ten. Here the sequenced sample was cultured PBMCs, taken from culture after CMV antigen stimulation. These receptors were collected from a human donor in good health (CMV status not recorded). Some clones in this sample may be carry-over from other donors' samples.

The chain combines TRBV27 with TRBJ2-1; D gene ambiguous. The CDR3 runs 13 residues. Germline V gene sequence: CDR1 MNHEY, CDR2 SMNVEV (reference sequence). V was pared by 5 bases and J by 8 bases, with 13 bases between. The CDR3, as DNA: TGTGCCAGCAGTCCCTTTAGTTACGATGAGCAGTTCTTC. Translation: CASSPFSYDEQFF.

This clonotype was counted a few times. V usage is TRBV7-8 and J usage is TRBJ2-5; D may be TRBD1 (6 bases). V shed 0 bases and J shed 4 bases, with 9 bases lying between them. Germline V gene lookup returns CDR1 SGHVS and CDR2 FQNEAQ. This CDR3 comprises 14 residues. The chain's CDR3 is CASSLAPRGETQYF. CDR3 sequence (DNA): TGTGCCAGCAGCTTAGCGCCCAGGGGAGAGACCCAGTACTTC.